The rows below give T cell receptor beta chains drawn from one sample of a study of Ad26.COV2.S vaccination and SARS-CoV-2 variants. TCRdb's table, derived via immunoSEQ multiplex PCR, lists solely in-frame clones and lacks some. In the table there are approximately 350,000 clones, 83% of which are singletons. Sequencing was performed on peripheral blood, taken in a trial of Ad26.COV2.S vaccine versus placebo. These receptors all come from a person aged 18-65 years who received the Ad26.COV2.S COVID-19 vaccine or a placebo. CDR3s include the opening cysteine and the closing phenylalanine or tryptophan. D genes are given only for firm matches. Size values are once, few and many counts, or a class for expanded clones, and some rows have none.

>.|TRBJ1-1|12|.|TRBV7-3
CASSDMNTEAFF
TGTGCCAGCAGCGACATGAACACTGAAGCTTTCTTT
>.|TRBJ2-5|16|TRBD1|TRBV18
CASSSQGQPVQETQYF
TGTGCCAGCTCAAGCCAGGGACAGCCTGTTCAAGAGACCCAGTACTTC
>.|TRBJ1-5|14|.|TRBV16
CASSQGQVNQPQHF
TGTGCCAGCAGCCAAGGGCAGGTTAATCAGCCCCAGCATTTT
>.|TRBJ2-3|14|.|TRBV19
CASSIPGAKDTQYF
TGTGCCAGTAGTATACCAGGGGCCAAAGATACGCAGTATTTT
>.|TRBJ2-3|13|.|TRBV19
CASSTRHTDTQYF
TGTGCCAGTAGTACCCGCCACACAGATACGCAGTATTTT
>.|TRBJ2-2|17|.|TRBV27
CASSLRGGGTNTGELFF
TGTGCCAGCAGTTTAAGAGGCGGGGGCACGAACACCGGGGAGCTGTTTTTT
>.|TRBJ2-5|12|.|TRBV2
CASSSTKETQYF
TGTGCCAGCAGTTCGACCAAAGAGACCCAGTACTTC
>.|TRBJ2-6|17|TRBD2|TRBV20-1
CSASSAGGGSGANVLTF
TGCAGTGCTAGTTCCGCGGGGGGCGGCTCTGGGGCCAACGTCCTGACTTTC
>.|TRBJ1-1|15|.|TRBV5-1
CASSLGSVIVAEAFF
TGCGCCAGCAGCTTGGGAAGTGTTATTGTGGCAGAAGCTTTCTTT
>few|TRBJ1-3|12|.|TRBV18
CASSPRGDAIYF
TGTGCCAGCTCACCACGGGGGGATGCCATATATTTT
>.|TRBJ1-3|16|.|TRBV5-4
CASSLGVQVSGNTIYF
TGTGCCAGCAGCTTGGGGGTGCAGGTCTCTGGAAACACCATATATTTT
>.|TRBJ1-4|14|.|TRBV29-1
CSVKRGGTNEKLFF
TGCAGCGTTAAACGGGGGGGAACTAATGAAAAACTGTTTTTT
>.|TRBJ2-7|15|TRBD2|TRBV29-1
CSVDGLAGEPYEQYF
TGCAGCGTTGATGGCCTAGCGGGAGAGCCGTACGAGCAGTACTTC